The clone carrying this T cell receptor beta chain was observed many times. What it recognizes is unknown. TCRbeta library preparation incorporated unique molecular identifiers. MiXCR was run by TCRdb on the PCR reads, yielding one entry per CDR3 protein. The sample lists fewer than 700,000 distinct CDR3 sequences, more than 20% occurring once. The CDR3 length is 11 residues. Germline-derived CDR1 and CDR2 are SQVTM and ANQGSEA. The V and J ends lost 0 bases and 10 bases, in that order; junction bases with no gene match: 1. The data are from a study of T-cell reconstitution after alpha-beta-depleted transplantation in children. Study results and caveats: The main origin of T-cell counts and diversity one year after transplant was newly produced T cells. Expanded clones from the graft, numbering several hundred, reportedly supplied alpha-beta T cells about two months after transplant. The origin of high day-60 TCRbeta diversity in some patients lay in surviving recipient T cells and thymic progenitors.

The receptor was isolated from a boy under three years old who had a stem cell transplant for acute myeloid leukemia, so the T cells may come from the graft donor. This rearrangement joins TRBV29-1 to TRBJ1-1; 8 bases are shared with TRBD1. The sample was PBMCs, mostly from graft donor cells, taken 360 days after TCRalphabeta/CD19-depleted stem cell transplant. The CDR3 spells CSVEDGQGAFF. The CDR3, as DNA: TGCAGCGTTGAAGATGGACAGGGAGCTTTCTTT.